Presented here are 24 T cell receptor beta chains from one specimen sequenced in a study of monozygotic twins with inflammatory bowel disease. Reanalyzing the 5' RACE reads, TCRdb keeps one entry per CDR3 protein, without DNA. The listing records roughly 330,000 distinct CDR3 sequences. Sequencing input: blood. Receptor source: a human donor with ulcerative colitis or Crohn's disease, or a healthy co-twin of an affected twin (not recorded which).

The chain combines TRBV10-3 with TRBJ1-1; the TCRdb call, TRBD1, lacks DNA for checking. Germline CDR1 reads ENHRY; CDR2 reads SYGVKD. CDR3 length: 15 amino acids. CDR3 sequence reads: CAISTRTGGDTEAFF.

The chain combines TRBV7-2 with TRBJ2-7; TCRdb selects TRBD1, and the lack of DNA leaves this call unchecked. Germline V lookup: CDR1 SGHTA, CDR2 FQGNSA. The CDR3 has 14 residues. The CDR3: CTSSSGTGGYEQYF.

The chain carries TRBV25-1 and TRBJ2-2; TCRdb's assignment of TRBD1 cannot be checked, as there is no DNA. CDR3 length equals 15 residues. Germline V gene data show CDR1 as MGHDK and CDR2 as SYGVNS. Here the CDR3 reads CASSEGTGGSGELFF.

The V and J genes are TRBV2 and TRBJ2-1; the TCRdb call, TRBD1, lacks DNA for checking. The CDR3 is 13 residues long. Germline values: CDR1 SNHLY, CDR2 FYNNEI. The CDR3 sequence: CASNYGGGNEQFF.

V usage is TRBV7-8 and J usage is TRBJ2-1. The CDR3 has 15 residues. The germline V gene encodes CDR1 SGHVS and CDR2 FQNEAQ. This CDR3 reads CASSLDPGTYNEQFF.

This chain connects TRBV5-1 to TRBJ2-3; TCRdb selects TRBD2, and the lack of DNA leaves this call unchecked. Germline CDR1 SGHRS, CDR2 YFSETQ. This CDR3 has 15 residues. CDR3: CASGTLSGGRDTQYF.

This chain connects TRBV5-6 to TRBJ2-1. From germline, CDR1 is SGHDT and CDR2 YYEEEE. The CDR3 is 13 amino acids. CDR3 residues: CAGSLVGNNEQFF.

The chain uses TRBV12-5 and TRBJ1-5. This CDR3 spans 13 amino acids. In germline, CDR1 is LGHNT, CDR2 FRNRAP. The CDR3 sequence: CASGLRLNQPQHF.

CDR3 region: CASSTIMDRGDEQFF. This sequence joins TRBV7-2 and TRBJ2-1; as DNA is missing, the TRBD1 call by TCRdb cannot be tested. Looked up from germline, CDR1 is SGHTA and CDR2 is FQGNSA. The CDR3 spans 15 residues.

This sequence joins TRBV7-2 and TRBJ2-3. This CDR3 contains 15 residues. In germline, CDR1 is SGHTA, CDR2 FQGNSA. This CDR3 is CASSLVEASTDTQYF.

The rearrangement links TRBV27 to TRBJ1-1; as DNA is missing, the TRBD1 call by TCRdb cannot be tested. Germline loops: CDR1 MNHEY, CDR2 SMNVEV (reference sequence). The CDR3 has 16 residues. The CDR3: CASSLSILRGRTEAFF.

The chain uses TRBV7-9 and TRBJ1-1; no DNA is available, so the TRBD1 call from TCRdb remains unchecked. Germline lookup yields CDR1 SEHNR and CDR2 FQNEAQ (reference sequence). This CDR3 spans 12 amino acids. This CDR3 is CASSNGGTEAFF.

This chain joins TRBV6-5 and TRBJ2-6; TCRdb names TRBD1, which stays unverified in the absence of DNA. Germline V lookup: CDR1 MNHEY, CDR2 SVGAGI. This CDR3 spans 19 amino acids. The CDR3 loop is CASSYPRTGPAPGANVLTF.

This chain connects TRBV6-5 to TRBJ2-2. The CDR3 loop spans 13 amino acids. CDR1 and CDR2 (germline): MNHEY, SVGAGI. The CDR3 spells CASSYGIAGELFF.

The genes are TRBV6-1 and TRBJ2-7; TCRdb indicates TRBD1, and absent DNA this call remains unverified. Germline values: CDR1 MNHNS, CDR2 SASEGT. This CDR3 region has 16 residues. Here the CDR3 reads CASSFNIYSKGDEQYF.

V gene TRBV7-2 combines with J gene TRBJ2-3; the TCRdb D gene call, TRBD2, has no DNA to confirm it. CDR3 length: 16 amino acids. The germline V gene has CDR1 SGHTA and CDR2 FQGNSA. This CDR3 is CASSLWEGASTDTQYF.

V and J are TRBV9 and TRBJ2-5; TCRdb names TRBD1, which stays unverified in the absence of DNA. This CDR3 contains 14 residues. CDR1 is SGDLS, CDR2 YYNGEE, per germline. The CDR3 sequence: CASSVTRDRETQYF.

This chain connects TRBV2 to TRBJ2-1. Germline assignment: CDR1 SNHLY and CDR2 FYNNEI. The CDR3 is 13 amino acids. CDR3: CASVDEVYNEQFF.

This rearrangement joins TRBV12-3 or TRBV12-4 to TRBJ1-4; TCRdb lists TRBD1, though no DNA is available to test this call. The CDR3 consists of 12 residues. This CDR3 is CASSLAPGQLFF.

The chain links TRBV20-1 to TRBJ2-2; TCRdb picks TRBD2, but there is no DNA to check that call. This CDR3 comprises 17 residues. The germline gives CDR1 DFQATT, CDR2 SNEGSKA (reference sequence). CDR3 amino acids: CSAPGLAGAKYTGELFF.

The chain links TRBV7-2 to TRBJ2-7; TCRdb outputs TRBD1, but without DNA this stays unchecked. Germline V gives CDR1 SGHTA, CDR2 FQGNSA. The CDR3 consists of 14 residues. The CDR3: CASSLERGAYEQYF. Variable domain in full (rest from reference TRBV7-2 and TRBJ2-7): GAGVSQSPSNKVTEKGKDVELRCDPISGHTALYWYRQSLGQGLEFLIYFQGNSAPDKSGLPSDRFSAERTGGSVSTLTIQRTQQEDSAVYLCASSLERGAYEQYFGPGTRLTVT.

The rearrangement links TRBV18 to TRBJ2-5. The CDR3 consists of 12 residues. CDR1 and CDR2 from the germline V gene are KGHSH and LQKENI. The CDR3 is CASSPGPETQYF. Full variable domain (rest looked up from reference TRBV18 and TRBJ2-5): NAGVMQNPRHLVRRRGQEARLRCSPMKGHSHVYWYRQLPEEGLKFMVYLQKENIIDESGMPKERFSAEFPKEGPSILRIQQVVRGDSAAYFCASSPGPETQYFGPGTRLLVL.

The rearrangement links TRBV28 to TRBJ2-3; the TCRdb call, TRBD1, lacks DNA for checking. CDR3 length equals 14 residues. The germline gives CDR1 MDHEN, CDR2 SYDVKM. The CDR3 here is CASSLDRVADTQYF.

V is TRBV4-1 and J is TRBJ2-1; TCRdb gives TRBD1 as the D gene, but with no DNA this cannot be confirmed. The germline V gene encodes CDR1 MGHRA and CDR2 YSYEKL. This CDR3 spans 21 amino acids. The CDR3 sequence is CASSHHKGDRSEVLGYNEQFF.